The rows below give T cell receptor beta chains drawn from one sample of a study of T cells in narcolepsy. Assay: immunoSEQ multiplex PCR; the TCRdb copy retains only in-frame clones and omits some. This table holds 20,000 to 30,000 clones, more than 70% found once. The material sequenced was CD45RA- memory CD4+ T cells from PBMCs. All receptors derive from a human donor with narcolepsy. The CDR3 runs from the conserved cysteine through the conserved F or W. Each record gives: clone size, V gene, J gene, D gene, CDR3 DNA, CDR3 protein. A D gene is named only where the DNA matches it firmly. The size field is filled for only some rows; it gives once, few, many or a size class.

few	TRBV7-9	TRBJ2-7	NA	TGTGCCAGCAGCTTAATAGTCCACGAGCAGTACTTC	CASSLIVHEQYF
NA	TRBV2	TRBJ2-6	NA	TGTGCCAGCGGGGCGGCCGCTTTAGCTGGGGCCAACGTCCTGACTTTC	CASGAAALAGANVLTF
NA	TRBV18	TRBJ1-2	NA	TGTGCCAGCTCACCGGAGCCGGATGCTAACTATGGCTACACCTTC	CASSPEPDANYGYTF
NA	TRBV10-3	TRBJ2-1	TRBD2	TGTGCCATCACCGACGGGCTAGCGGGAGGGCCTGATGAGCAGTTCTTC	CAITDGLAGGPDEQFF
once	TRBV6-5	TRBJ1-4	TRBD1	TGTGCCAGCACTGAGACAGGGGGAAATGAAAAACTGTTTTTT	CASTETGGNEKLFF
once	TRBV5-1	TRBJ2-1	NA	TGCGCCAGCAGCTTGGGACTACCGGGGGAGGAGCAGTTCTTC	CASSLGLPGEEQFF
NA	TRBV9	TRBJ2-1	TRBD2	TGTGCCAGCAGCGTAGGAGGTAGCGGGAGGGTGGTCGGTGAGCAGTTCTTC	CASSVGGSGRVVGEQFF
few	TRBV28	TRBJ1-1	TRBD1	TGTGCCAGCACCTTGGACAGGGCTACCACTGAAGCTTTCTTT	CASTLDRATTEAFF
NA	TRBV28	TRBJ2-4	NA	TGTGCCTGCTCCCGCGGGGATTTCTTAGCCAAAAACATTCAGTACTTC	CACSRGDFLAKNIQYF
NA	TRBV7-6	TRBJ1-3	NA	TGTGCCAGCAGCTTATATCAGGCCAACTCTGGAAACACCATATATTTT	CASSLYQANSGNTIYF
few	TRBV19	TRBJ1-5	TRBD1	TGTGCCAGTAGCCAGGGGGCAAACAATCAGCCCCAGCATTTT	CASSQGANNQPQHF
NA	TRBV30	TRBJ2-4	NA	TGTGCCTGGAATCAGCGACTAGCCAAAAACATTCAGTACTTC	CAWNQRLAKNIQYF
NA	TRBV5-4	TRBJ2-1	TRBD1	TGTGCCAGCAGCTTTTGGGACAGGGGGAGTGAGCAGTTCTTC	CASSFWDRGSEQFF
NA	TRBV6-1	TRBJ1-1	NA	TGTGCCAGCAGCGAAGACCGGACAACCATATACTTGAACACTGAAGCTTTCTTT	CASSEDRTTIYLNTEAFF
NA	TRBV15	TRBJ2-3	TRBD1	TGTGCCACCAGCAGGATACAGGGGGCCGGGGCGGATACGCAGTATTTT	CATSRIQGAGADTQYF
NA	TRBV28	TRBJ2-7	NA	TGTGCCAGCAGTTCCGAGACAGGCCTCAACGAGCAGTACTTC	CASSSETGLNEQYF
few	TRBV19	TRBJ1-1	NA	TGTGCCAGTAGAAACAGGCTGAACACTGAAGCTTTCTTT	CASRNRLNTEAFF
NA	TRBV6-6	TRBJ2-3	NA	TGTGCCAGCAGTTACTCCAATAGCGGCACAGATACGCAGTATTTT	CASSYSNSGTDTQYF
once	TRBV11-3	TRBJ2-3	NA	TGTGCCAGCAGCTCTCTTTCCGCAGATACGCAGTATTTT	CASSSLSADTQYF
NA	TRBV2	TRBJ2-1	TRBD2	TGTGCCAGCACTGGGACTAGGTGGTACAATGAGCAGTTCTTC	CASTGTRWYNEQFF
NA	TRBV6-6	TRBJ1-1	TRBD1	TGTGCCAGCAGTTACCGCAAGACAGGGGGCACTGAAGCTTTCTTT	CASSYRKTGGTEAFF
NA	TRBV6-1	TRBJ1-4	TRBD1	TGTGCCAGCAGTGCCCTACAGGGGATTAATGAAAAACTGTTTTTT	CASSALQGINEKLFF
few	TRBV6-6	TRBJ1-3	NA	TGTGCCAGCAGTTACCGGACAGCTGGAAACACCATATATTTT	CASSYRTAGNTIYF
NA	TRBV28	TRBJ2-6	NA	TGTGCCAGCAGTGTTACAGGGATCTCTGGGGCCAACGTCCTGACTTTC	CASSVTGISGANVLTF
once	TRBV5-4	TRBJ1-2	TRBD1	TGTGCCAGCAGCTTGGTGGGACAGAAGTATGGCTACACCTTC	CASSLVGQKYGYTF
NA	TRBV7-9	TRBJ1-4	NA	TGTGCCAGCAGCTTAGGAAACAGTTTTAATGAAAAACTGTTTTTT	CASSLGNSFNEKLFF
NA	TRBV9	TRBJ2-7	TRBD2	TGTGCCAGCAGCGTAGCCCCCCTAGCGGGAACCTCCTACGAGCAGTACTTC	CASSVAPLAGTSYEQYF
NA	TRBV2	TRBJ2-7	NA	TGTGCCAGCGGGACATTCTACGAGCAGTACTTC	CASGTFYEQYF
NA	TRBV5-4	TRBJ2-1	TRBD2	TGTGCCAGCAGCTTGGTTGGCGGGGGTTACAATGAGCAGTTCTTC	CASSLVGGGYNEQFF
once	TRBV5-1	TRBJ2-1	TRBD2	TGCGCCAGCAGCTTGCGGGGGGGAGGAAGCTCCTACAATGAGCAGTTCTTC	CASSLRGGGSSYNEQFF
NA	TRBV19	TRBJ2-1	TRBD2	TGTGCCAGTAGTACTAGCGGGTTCTACAATGAGCAGTTCTTC	CASSTSGFYNEQFF